These 10 T cell receptor beta chains were sequenced from one sample in a study of blood T cell repertoires in COVID-19. The repertoire was sequenced with immunoSEQ multiplex PCR; TCRdb's copy has only in-frame clones and lacks some. There are about 130,000 clones in the sample; over 80% occur only once, and approximately 10% lies in the top ten. Sequenced material: peripheral blood. Every receptor here comes from a man in his fifties or sixties with acute or convalescent COVID-19.

The chain employs TRBV27 and TRBJ2-5; 15 nucleotides line up with TRBD2. V shed 4 bases and J 5 bases; nucleotides not matched to a gene: 5. Germline CDR1 MNHEY, CDR2 SMNVEV (reference sequence). The CDR3 has 16 amino acids. CDR3 region: CASSYRTSGRAETQYF. CDR3 nucleotide sequence: TGTGCCAGCAGTTACCGGACTAGCGGGAGGGCGGAGACCCAGTACTTC.

The chain employs TRBV27 and TRBJ2-4; the D is unclear. V was shortened by 10 bases and J by 3 bases, with 31 bases between the two germline ends. There are 19 residues in the CDR3. The V gene's germline CDR1 is MNHEY and CDR2 SMNVEV (reference sequence). The CDR3 here is CANTHKAIRPETGKNIQYF. The CDR3, as DNA: TGTGCCAACACACACAAAGCGATTAGACCGGAGACGGGCAAAAACATTCAGTACTTC.

The V and J genes are TRBV28 and TRBJ1-5; possible D gene TRBD1, 5 bases. The CDR3 runs 16 residues. CDR1 and CDR2 (germline): MDHEN, SYDVKM. V dropped 5 bases and J dropped 0 bases, with 14 bases sitting between them. CDR3 DNA: TGTGCCAGCAGTCCAGGGCTGGGTTATAGCAATCAGCCCCAGCATTTT. Amino acids: CASSPGLGYSNQPQHF.

This clone was counted a single time. The chain is built from TRBV27 and TRBJ1-2; the match to TRBD1 covers 7 bases. V lost 0 bases, J lost 4 bases, and 8 bases stayed unmatched. The germline CDR1 and CDR2 sequences are MNHEY and SMNVEV (reference sequence). The CDR3 contains 16 residues. As DNA, the CDR3 is TGTGCCAGCAGTTTATCCGCCACAGGGGCCGGCTATGGCTACACCTTC. Protein product: CASSLSATGAGYGYTF.

This clone was recorded only once. The chain has TRBV9 and TRBJ2-7; 10 bases fit TRBD1. CDR1 SGDLS and CDR2 YYNGEE come from the germline V gene. Unmatched junction bases numbered 6, after V lost 0 bases and J lost 6 bases. The CDR3 is made up of 15 amino acids. CDR3 DNA sequence: TGTGCCAGCAGCGTAGGGGACAGGGGAAAGGGCGAGCAGTACTTC. Its translation: CASSVGDRGKGEQYF. Supplemented by reference TRBV9 and TRBJ2-7, the full variable domain reads DSGVTQTPKHLITATGQRVTLRCSPRSGDLSVYWYQQSLDQGLQFLIQYYNGEERAKGNILERFSAQQFPDLHSELNLSSLELGDSALYFCASSVGDRGKGEQYFGPGTRLTVT.

The chain uses TRBV7-2 and TRBJ2-1; 11 bases are a match to TRBD2. With V trimmed by 5 bases and J by 4 bases, 4 bases remained unmatched. The germline V gene encodes CDR1 SGHTA and CDR2 FQGNSA. The CDR3 loop spans 15 amino acids. CDR3 DNA: TGTGCCAGCAGCCGGCTAGCGGGAGGTTACAATGAGCAGTTCTTC. Translation: CASSRLAGGYNEQFF.

The chain uses TRBV19 and TRBJ1-4; 10 bases line up with TRBD1. The J segment lost 6 bases and the V segment lost 7 bases, leaving 5 bases of the junction unmatched. CDR1 is LNHDA and CDR2 is SQIVND in the germline V gene (reference sequence). This CDR3 spans 14 amino acids. Here the CDR3 DNA reads TGTGCCAGTACCCGGACAGGGGGATATGAAAAACTGTTTTTT. It yields the protein CASTRTGGYEKLFF.

The V call is TRBV28, the J call TRBJ2-3, with TRBD2 matching 9 bases. The CDR3 sequence is 17 residues long. Per germline, CDR1 MDHEN and CDR2 SYDVKM. The J segment lost 5 bases and the V segment lost 0 bases, leaving 9 bases of the junction unmatched. CDR3 sequence (DNA): TGTGCCAGCAGTTTATGGGGTAGCGGGAGTTCCGGAGATACGCAGTATTTT. Its protein is CASSLWGSGSSGDTQYF.

The chain has TRBV19 and TRBJ2-1; 9 bases align to TRBD2. Trimming removed 4 bases from V and 5 bases from J; junction bases left unmatched: 0. This CDR3 contains 13 residues. Germline V gene data show CDR1 as LNHDA and CDR2 as SQIVND (reference sequence). Here the CDR3 reads CASSRTSDNEQFF. The CDR3 DNA follows: TGTGCCAGTAGTAGGACTAGCGACAATGAGCAGTTCTTC.

This clone was seen many times. This rearrangement joins TRBV4-2 to TRBJ2-7; 10 nucleotides match TRBD2. The CDR3 sequence is 16 residues long. The V and J ends lost 0 bases and 6 bases, in that order; junction bases with no gene match: 8. CDR1 is LGHNA and CDR2 is YNFKEQ in the germline V gene. DNA of the CDR3: TGTGCCAGCAGCCAAGATATAGCTAGCGGGAGTCGCGAGCAGTACTTC. It specifies CASSQDIASGSREQYF.